The T cell receptor (beta chain) under discussion was sequenced for a study of CD8 T cell repertoires and HIV-1 epitope variants. Study at large: Each of Twenty-five Gag and Nef epitope peptides stimulated a separate culture. The baseline condition was 1M T cells left uncultured.

On this clone itself: No antigen is known for it.

Per the germline V gene, CDR1 is MDHEN and CDR2 is SYDVKM. This CDR3 comprises 14 residues. The junction had 5 bases not matched to a gene; V was cut back by 5 bases and J by 1 base. Sequenced by immunoSEQ multiplex PCR; TCRdb stores in-frame clones only, minus some. The repertoire consists of 5,200 or so clones, with less than 75% occurring once and the leading ten covering 43%. The genes are TRBV28 and TRBJ2-7; 7 nucleotides match TRBD1. Input material: cultured CD8+ T cells derived from PBMCs. This TCR was sampled from a male donor with HIV. The CDR3 loop reads CASSPPGGSYEQYF. CDR3 coding DNA: TGTGCCAGCAGTCCCCCAGGGGGTTCCTACGAGCAGTACTTC.